This T cell receptor (beta chain) was identified during a study of blood T cell repertoires in COVID-19. From germline, CDR1 is SGHRS and CDR2 YFSETQ. The CDR3 is 13 residues long. The V and J ends lost 0 bases and 5 bases respectively, with 8 bases between them. Participant ages covered roughly 18 to 89 years across 20 to 30 US areas. The data were produced by immunoSEQ multiplex PCR, yet TCRdb's version contains in-frame clones alone and is incomplete. Found here are approximately 300,000 clones, more than 90% of them singletons; the top ten hold around 20%. This TCR was sampled from a woman aged 30 to 39 who had recovered from COVID-19. The chain couples TRBV5-1 to TRBJ2-5; a weak D match, TRBD1 (6 bases). Sample: PBMCs or T cells enriched from blood (not recorded which). The CDR3 spells CASSLAGDETQYF. In DNA, the CDR3 is TGCGCCAGCAGCTTGGCAGGGGACGAGACCCAGTACTTC.